This TCR beta chain was profiled in a study of blood T cell repertoires in COVID-19. For the study at large: The United States, Italy and Spain supplied acute and convalescent COVID-19 samples. In each case, the material was cDNA or gDNA derived from T cells, B-cell-depleted T cells, or PBMCs.

There are 16 residues in the CDR3. From germline, CDR1 is MNHNS and CDR2 SASEGT. Trimming removed 2 bases from V and 7 bases from J; junction bases left unmatched: 11. Under the authors' procedure: Reference gene primer amplification gave nucleated cell count estimates. TCRdb keeps only in-frame clones here, not all; method: immunoSEQ multiplex PCR. D and trimming were read from the DNA, whereas the V and J calls and clone size are those reported in that table. This sample has approximately 230,000 clones, with 87% found just once. This sequence was found in a man between 18 and 29 years old with active or convalescent COVID-19. The sequencing input was peripheral blood. This rearrangement joins TRBV6-1 to TRBJ2-1, with TRBD1 identical over 7 bases. CDR3 sequence (DNA): TGTGCCAGCAGTGAAAACAGGGGAACGATTCTTAATGAGCAGTTCTTC. Its translation is CASSENRGTILNEQFF.